The present entry profiles one T cell receptor beta chain with its context. Antigen: not known. This sample is part of a study of CD8 T cells in ankylosing spondylitis. Study-level points and caveats: What seemed typical of ankylosing spondylitis blood was a TCR beta motif built from 8 or 9 highly homologous variants. The study looked at matched synovial fluid samples from ankylosing spondylitis patients. Disease-linked clones were reported to be significantly enriched there.

Unmatched junction bases numbered 10, after V lost 2 bases and J lost 5 bases. This CDR3 contains 16 residues. Looked up from germline, CDR1 is MNHEY and CDR2 is SVGAGI. TCRdb re-called the 5' RACE reads with MiXCR, one entry per CDR3 protein. Found here are 750,000 to 850,000 distinct CDR3 sequences, approximately 10% of them singletons; the top ten hold about 0.49%. The origin of this receptor is a male donor with ankylosing spondylitis. This sequence joins TRBV6-5 and TRBJ1-1; TRBD1 aligns across 8 bases. Sequencing input: blood, either unsorted or a sorted T cell fraction (not recorded which). CDR3 nucleotide sequence: TGTGCCAGCAGTTACCTGGGACAGGCTAGGGGGACTGAAGCTTTCTTT. Protein: CASSYLGQARGTEAFF.